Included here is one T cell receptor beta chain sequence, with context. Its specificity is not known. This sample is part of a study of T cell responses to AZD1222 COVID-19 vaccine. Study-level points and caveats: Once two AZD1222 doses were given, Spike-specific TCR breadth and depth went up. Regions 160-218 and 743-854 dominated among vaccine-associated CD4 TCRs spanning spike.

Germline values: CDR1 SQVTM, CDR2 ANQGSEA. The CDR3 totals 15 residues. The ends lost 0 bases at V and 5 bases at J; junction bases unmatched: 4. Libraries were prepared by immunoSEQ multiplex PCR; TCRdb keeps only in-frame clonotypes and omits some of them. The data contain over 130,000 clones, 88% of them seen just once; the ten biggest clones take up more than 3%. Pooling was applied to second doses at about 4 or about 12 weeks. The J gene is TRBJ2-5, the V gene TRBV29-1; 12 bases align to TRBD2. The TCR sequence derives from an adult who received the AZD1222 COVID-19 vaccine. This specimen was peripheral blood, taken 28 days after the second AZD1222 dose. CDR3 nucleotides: TGCAGCGTTGAAGAGACGACTAGCGGGGGCGAGACCCAGTACTTC. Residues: CSVEETTSGGETQYF.